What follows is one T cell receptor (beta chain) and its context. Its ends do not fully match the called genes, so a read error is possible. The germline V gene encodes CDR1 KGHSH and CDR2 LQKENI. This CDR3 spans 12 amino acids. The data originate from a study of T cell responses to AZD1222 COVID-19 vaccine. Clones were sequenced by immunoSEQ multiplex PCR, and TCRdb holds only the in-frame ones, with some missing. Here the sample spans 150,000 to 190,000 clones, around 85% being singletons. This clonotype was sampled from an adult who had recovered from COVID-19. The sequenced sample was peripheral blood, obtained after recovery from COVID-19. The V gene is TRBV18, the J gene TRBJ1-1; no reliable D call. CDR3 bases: TGTGCCAGCTCCCCACGGAACACTGAAGCTTTCTTT. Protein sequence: CASSPRNTEAFF.